These 30 T cell receptor beta chains share one sample of origin, sequenced in a study of shared clonotypes between healthy human individuals. Clones were read by immunoSEQ multiplex PCR, and TCRdb kept only the in-frame ones, dropping some. The table shows nearly 1,000,000 clones, with around 80% occurring only once. The sequenced sample was memory CD4+ T cells sorted from blood. Subset meaning: CD45RA-negative fraction. These receptors all come from a man aged 18-30 years in good health.

The chain employs TRBV9 and TRBJ2-5; D perhaps matches TRBD2 (5 bases). The CDR3 length is 15 residues. V lost 4 bases and J 1 base, leaving 14 bases between the germline ends. CDR1 SGDLS and CDR2 YYNGEE come from the germline V gene. Written as DNA, the CDR3 is TGTGCCAGCAGCTCCCAGCACGGGGTCCAAGAGACCCAGTACTTC. The encoded protein is CASSSQHGVQETQYF. Looking up the rest from reference TRBV9 and TRBJ2-5 gives the full variable domain: DSGVTQTPKHLITATGQRVTLRCSPRSGDLSVYWYQQSLDQGLQFLIQYYNGEERAKGNILERFSAQQFPDLHSELNLSSLELGDSALYFCASSSQHGVQETQYFGPGTRLLVL.

This clone appeared once. V gene TRBV28 combines with J gene TRBJ1-5; D gene uncertain. V gave up 5 bases and J gave up 3 bases, with 14 bases separating them. This CDR3 has 15 amino acids. CDR1 and CDR2 from the germline V gene are MDHEN and SYDVKM. This CDR3 is CASSPPPGNNQPQHF. CDR3 nucleotide sequence: TGTGCCAGCAGTCCCCCCCCCGGGAACAATCAGCCCCAGCATTTT.

The V call is TRBV4-1, the J call TRBJ2-5; D not resolved. Trimming cost V 0 bases and J 5 bases, with 16 bases left between them. Germline V lookup: CDR1 MGHRA, CDR2 YSYEKL. The CDR3 runs 16 residues. The CDR3 protein is CASSQDPASPLETQYF. CDR3 nucleotide sequence: TGCGCCAGCAGCCAAGATCCGGCTAGTCCCCTGGAGACCCAGTACTTC.

In this sample, this clone turned up a few times. This sequence joins TRBV6-1 and TRBJ1-1; 7 nucleotides line up with TRBD1. Losses at the gene ends were 4 bases for V and 6 bases for J; bases not matched to a gene: 5. The CDR3 loop spans 13 amino acids. CDR1 is MNHNS and CDR2 is SASEGT in the germline V gene. The CDR3 reads CASSGQGLPEAFF. CDR3 DNA: TGTGCCAGCAGTGGACAGGGCCTCCCTGAAGCTTTCTTT.

This chain connects TRBV5-1 to TRBJ1-1, with 7 positions matching TRBD1. Per germline, CDR1 SGHRS and CDR2 YFSETQ. The CDR3 runs to 13 residues. Trimming cost V 5 bases and J 6 bases; bases outside gene matches: 7. In DNA, the CDR3 is TGCGCCAGCAGAAAGGGGGCGAGACCTGAAGCTTTCTTT. Residues: CASRKGARPEAFF.

The chain links TRBV27 to TRBJ1-2; 9 bases agree with TRBD1. Germline CDR1 reads MNHEY; CDR2 reads SMNVEV (reference sequence). This CDR3 contains 19 residues. V lost 5 bases and J lost 0; bases outside the gene matches: 16. CDR3: CASSTRTGEPRSANYGYTF. Here the CDR3 DNA reads TGTGCCAGCAGTACCCGGACAGGGGAACCCCGATCAGCTAACTATGGCTACACCTTC.

This sequence joins TRBV30 and TRBJ2-6; tentative D call: TRBD1 (7 bases). The CDR3 is 18 residues long. CDR1 GTSNPN and CDR2 SVGIG come from the germline V gene (reference sequence). V was clipped by 3 bases and J by 0 bases, with 18 bases between them. The CDR3 reads CAWSRGTAIYSGANVLTF. CDR3 nucleotides: TGTGCCTGGAGCCGCGGGACAGCTATATACTCTGGGGCCAACGTCCTGACTTTC.

The chain carries TRBV4-3 and TRBJ2-7, with D unresolved. Germline CDR1 reads LGHNA; CDR2 reads YSLEER. The CDR3 length is 14 residues. V dropped 4 bases and J dropped 4 bases, with 14 bases sitting between them. The CDR3 loop reads CASSPETGPYEQYF. CDR3 in DNA: TGCGCCAGCAGCCCCGAAACCGGCCCATACGAGCAGTACTTC.

V is TRBV7-2 and J is TRBJ2-1, with TRBD2 matching over 12 bases. This CDR3 has 18 amino acids. The J segment lost 0 bases and the V segment lost 7 bases, leaving 10 bases of the junction unmatched. The germline CDR1 and CDR2 sequences are SGHTA and FQGNSA. This CDR3 reads CASTPRLAGANSYNEQFF. CDR3 DNA sequence: TGTGCCAGCACTCCTCGACTAGCGGGAGCGAACTCCTACAATGAGCAGTTCTTC.

The chain uses TRBV12-5 and TRBJ1-1; 7 positions agree with TRBD1. The ends lost 5 bases at V and 0 bases at J; junction bases unmatched: 9. The CDR3 is 16 residues long. The V gene's germline CDR1 is LGHNT and CDR2 FRNRAP. In DNA form, the CDR3 reads TGTGCTAGTGGTCCTTCCACCGGGACAGTGAACACTGAAGCTTTCTTT. It specifies CASGPSTGTVNTEAFF.

Details on this clone: At the DNA level, this CDR3 is encoded by other sequences in the same sample as well. The chain employs TRBV27 and TRBJ1-6; no firm D call. V shed 3 bases and J shed 8 bases, with 5 bases lying between them. The CDR3 spans 12 residues. The germline V gene has CDR1 MNHEY and CDR2 SMNVEV (reference sequence). The DNA for the CDR3 is TGTGCCAGCAGTTTCTTGGATTCACCCCTCCACTTT. Its protein product is CASSFLDSPLHF.

As for this clone: Other DNA sequences in this specimen translate into the identical CDR3. The rearrangement joins TRBV5-1 to TRBJ2-1; 9 nucleotides line up with TRBD2. The length of the CDR3 is 16 residues. From germline, CDR1 is SGHRS and CDR2 YFSETQ. The V gene end was trimmed by 0 bases and the J gene end by 1 base; junction bases not matched to a gene: 2. This chain's CDR3 is CASSLVAGGSYNEQFF. The CDR3 DNA is TGCGCCAGCAGCTTGGTGGCGGGAGGGTCCTACAATGAGCAGTTCTTC.

The chain couples TRBV11-2 to TRBJ2-1; 10 bases line up with TRBD1. Germline-derived CDR1 and CDR2 are SGHAT and FQNNGV. V was clipped by 5 bases and J by 2 bases; unmatched bases: 3. The CDR3 contains 15 residues. CDR3 sequence reads: CASSPGTGAYNEQFF. The CDR3 nucleotides are TGTGCCAGCAGCCCCGGGACAGGGGCCTACAATGAGCAGTTCTTC. Supplemented by reference TRBV11-2 and TRBJ2-1, the full variable domain reads EAGVAQSPRYKIIEKRQSVAFWCNPISGHATLYWYQQILGQGPKLLIQFQNNGVVDDSQLPKDRFSAERLKGVDSTLKIQPAKLEDSAVYLCASSPGTGAYNEQFFGPGTRLTVL.

With respect to this clone: Other DNA sequences in the same sample also yield this CDR3. V gene TRBV9 combines with J gene TRBJ2-7, with TRBD2 matching 9 bases. Germline CDR1 and CDR2: SGDLS and YYNGEE. There are 15 residues in the CDR3. V was pared by 0 bases and J by 2 bases, with 3 bases of the junction left unmatched. For the CDR3, the DNA is TGTGCCAGCAGCGTAGGCGCGGGAGGGCCCTACGAGCAGTACTTC. Translating gives CASSVGAGGPYEQYF. Complete variable domain (other parts from reference TRBV9 and TRBJ2-7): DSGVTQTPKHLITATGQRVTLRCSPRSGDLSVYWYQQSLDQGLQFLIQYYNGEERAKGNILERFSAQQFPDLHSELNLSSLELGDSALYFCASSVGAGGPYEQYFGPGTRLTVT.

The chain carries TRBV2 and TRBJ2-7; 9 bases match TRBD1. Trimming took 7 bases from V and 5 from J; bases not matched to a gene: 12. CDR1 is SNHLY and CDR2 is FYNNEI in the germline V gene. The CDR3 consists of 15 residues. The CDR3 coding sequence is TGTGCCAGCACACTCACCGGGACAGGGCTGAACGAGCAGTACTTC. Its protein product is CASTLTGTGLNEQYF.

The V gene is TRBV19, the J gene TRBJ1-1; D not certain. In germline, CDR1 is LNHDA, CDR2 SQIVND (reference sequence). Trimming took 3 bases from V and 2 from J, leaving 10 bases between them. The CDR3 is 14 residues long. DNA for the CDR3: TGTGCCAGTAGTATCATCCCAGGAAACACTGAAGCTTTCTTT. This gives the protein CASSIIPGNTEAFF.

The J gene is TRBJ1-6, the V gene TRBV18; perhaps TRBD1 as D (6 bases). CDR1 KGHSH and CDR2 LQKENI come from the germline V gene. The CDR3 is 14 amino acids. Trimming removed 3 bases from V and 7 bases from J, with 10 bases in between. The DNA of the CDR3 is TGTGCCAGCTCACCTTTCCAGGGGAATTCACCCCTCCACTTT. Amino acid sequence: CASSPFQGNSPLHF.

The chain links TRBV7-9 to TRBJ2-7, with a possible D match to TRBD1 (6 bases). In germline, CDR1 is SEHNR, CDR2 FQNEAQ (reference sequence). V gave up 4 bases and J gave up 3 bases, with 13 bases separating them. The CDR3 is made up of 14 amino acids. The CDR3 region has the DNA TGTGCCAGCAGCTCCTACCGGGACAACTACGAGCAGTACTTC. Its protein product is CASSSYRDNYEQYF.

This clone was counted between two and nine times. This rearrangement joins TRBV5-5 to TRBJ2-2; D tentatively reads TRBD1 or TRBD2 (7 bases each). This CDR3 is 16 amino acids long. V shed 4 bases and J shed 3 bases, with 16 bases lying between them. Per germline, CDR1 SGHKS and CDR2 YYEKEE (reference sequence). This CDR3 reads CASSRGPGGDTGELFF. The CDR3 coding sequence is TGTGCCAGCAGCCGGGGCCCAGGGGGGGACACCGGGGAGCTGTTTTTT. Combining the CDR3 with reference TRBV5-5 and TRBJ2-2 gives the whole variable domain DAGVTQSPTHLIKTRGQQVTLRCSPISGHKSVSWYQQVLGQGPQFIFQYYEKEERGRGNFPDRFSARQFPNYSSELNVNALLLGDSALYLCASSRGPGGDTGELFFGEGSRLTVL.

This chain joins TRBV11-2 and TRBJ2-3; D not certain. V dropped 5 bases and J dropped 3 bases, with 6 bases sitting between them. The CDR3 extends over 12 amino acids. Germline lookup yields CDR1 SGHAT and CDR2 FQNNGV. In DNA, the CDR3 is TGTGCCAGCAGCCAACAAACAGATACGCAGTATTTT. Translated: CASSQQTDTQYF.

The chain joins TRBV5-6 to TRBJ1-4; D gene uncertain. The CDR3 runs 14 residues. Trimming took off 0 bases at V and 12 bases at J, with 15 bases between the two ends. CDR1 and CDR2 (germline): SGHDT, YYEEEE. The CDR3 region has the DNA TGTGCCAGCAGCTTGGATAGGGAGAGGGTTGAACTGTTTTTT. Amino acid sequence: CASSLDRERVELFF.

The chain employs TRBV5-1 and TRBJ2-7; 8 nucleotides align to TRBD1. Germline V gene data show CDR1 as SGHRS and CDR2 as YFSETQ. The CDR3 has 16 residues. Trimming took 4 bases from V and 3 from J; bases not matched to a gene: 12. The CDR3 DNA follows: TGCGCCAGCAGCCCGTCCGGGACAGGCTTTAACTACGAGCAGTACTTC. Protein product: CASSPSGTGFNYEQYF.

This chain links TRBV5-1 with TRBJ2-7; the D gene is possibly TRBD1 (6 bases). Germline V gene lookup returns CDR1 SGHRS and CDR2 YFSETQ. Trimming removed 5 bases from V and 2 bases from J, with 14 bases in between. This CDR3 is built from 14 residues. CDR3 DNA sequence: TGCGCCAGCAGTCTACAGGGATCCCCCTACGAGCAGTACTTC. It is translated as CASSLQGSPYEQYF. The whole variable domain, filled in from reference TRBV5-1 and TRBJ2-7, reads KAGVTQTPRYLIKTRGQQVTLSCSPISGHRSVSWYQQTPGQGLQFLFEYFSETQRNKGNFPGRFSGRQFSNSRSEMNVSTLELGDSALYLCASSLQGSPYEQYFGPGTRLTVT.

As concerns this clone: A much larger clone sits a single nucleotide away, making a read error possible. The genes are TRBV7-8 and TRBJ2-5, with 7 bases fitting TRBD1. The CDR3 is 14 residues long. Trimming at V came to 1 base and at J to 4 bases, leaving 3 bases not matched to a gene. Germline V CDR1 and CDR2: SGHVS, FQNEAQ. This chain's CDR3 is CASSLGTGGETQYF. CDR3 in DNA: TGTGCCAGCAGCTTAGGGACAGGAGGAGAGACCCAGTACTTC.

J is TRBJ2-3 and V is TRBV7-2; no definite D call. V dropped 2 bases and J dropped 6 bases, with 9 bases sitting between them. The CDR3 sequence is 13 residues long. The germline V gene has CDR1 SGHTA and CDR2 FQGNSA. Here the CDR3 DNA reads TGTGCCAGCAGCTTACCCAGTATTGATACGCAGTATTTT. It is translated as CASSLPSIDTQYF. Full variable domain (remainder filled in from reference TRBV7-2 and TRBJ2-3): GAGVSQSPSNKVTEKGKDVELRCDPISGHTALYWYRQSLGQGLEFLIYFQGNSAPDKSGLPSDRFSAERTGGSVSTLTIQRTQQEDSAVYLCASSLPSIDTQYFGPGTRLTVL.

This clone was recorded only once. The chain carries TRBV7-9 and TRBJ2-3, with 9 bases lining up with TRBD1. Germline CDR1 SEHNR, CDR2 FQNEAQ (reference sequence). The CDR3 contains 17 residues. Trimming removed 4 bases from V and 0 bases from J; junction bases left unmatched: 8. CDR3 protein: CASSWGGGQGSTDTQYF. DNA of the CDR3: TGTGCCAGCAGCTGGGGAGGTGGACAGGGGAGCACAGATACGCAGTATTTT.

V is TRBV4-2 and J is TRBJ2-2, with a tentative D call TRBD2 (6 bases). The germline V and J ends were trimmed by 4 bases and 3 bases, with 12 bases remaining between them. The CDR3 extends over 15 amino acids. Germline-derived CDR1 and CDR2 are LGHNA and YNFKEQ. The DNA for the CDR3 is TGTGCCAGCAGCCCAAGCGGGTTCGACACCGGGGAGCTGTTTTTT. Translated, it gives CASSPSGFDTGELFF.

V and J are TRBV28 and TRBJ1-5; D perhaps matches TRBD1 (5 bases). Trimming took 3 bases from V and 3 from J, leaving 12 bases between them. The germline CDR1 and CDR2 sequences are MDHEN and SYDVKM. This CDR3 contains 15 residues. CDR3 region: CASSFSGTVNQPQHF. CDR3 bases: TGTGCCAGCAGTTTCTCCGGGACGGTCAATCAGCCCCAGCATTTT.

The J gene is TRBJ1-5, the V gene TRBV9, with 7 bases matching TRBD1. CDR3 length: 15 residues. Losses at the gene ends were 3 bases for V and 11 bases for J; bases not matched to a gene: 14. Looked up from germline, CDR1 is SGDLS and CDR2 is YYNGEE. This CDR3 is CASSEGQPNSWAQHF. The CDR3, as DNA: TGTGCCAGCAGCGAGGGACAGCCTAACTCTTGGGCCCAGCATTTT.

This clone came up a few times. At the DNA level, this CDR3 is encoded by other sequences in the same sample as well. V is TRBV5-1 and J is TRBJ2-5, with 7 bases matching TRBD1. Germline CDR1 SGHRS, CDR2 YFSETQ. Germline trimming cut 2 bases from V and 1 base from J; bases unmatched to any gene: 2. The CDR3 covers 14 residues. Here the CDR3 reads CASSFGTAQETQYF. Here the CDR3 DNA reads TGCGCCAGCAGCTTTGGGACAGCCCAAGAGACCCAGTACTTC. Combining the CDR3 with reference TRBV5-1 and TRBJ2-5 gives the whole variable domain KAGVTQTPRYLIKTRGQQVTLSCSPISGHRSVSWYQQTPGQGLQFLFEYFSETQRNKGNFPGRFSGRQFSNSRSEMNVSTLELGDSALYLCASSFGTAQETQYFGPGTRLLVL.